The sequence of this TCR beta chain was determined in a study of human T cells and chemical hapten exposure. General observations from the study: There was a positive correlation between PT1 expanded TCR counts and patch test score. The formation of large CDR3 similarity clusters by expanded TCRs significantly exceeded that of controls.

As handled by the study authors: A typical sample had 75,000 to 100,000 TCRs, with roughly 23,224 to 700,000 overall. TCRdb reprocessed the RACE reads with MiXCR, giving one entry per CDR3 protein. TCRdb's processing, not the authors' own work, is the source of the V and J calls. Found here are 140,000 or so distinct CDR3 sequences, roughly 10% of them singletons; the top ten hold around 1.4%. The trim removed 0 bases at V and 4 bases at J, leaving 5 bases unmatched. Germline lookup yields CDR1 LGHNT and CDR2 FRNRAP. This CDR3 has 16 residues. Details on this clonotype: Its antigen is undetermined.

Noted time point: patch test 2, 6 weeks after DPC sensitization. As for treatment: therapeutic diphenylcyclopropenone sensitization with weekly scalp DPC. The chain combines TRBV12-5 with TRBJ2-1; 8 bases are a match to TRBD2. Source: whole blood, taken in connection with sensitization to the hapten diphenylcyclopropenone (DPC). This TCR derives from a woman between 50 and 59 years old with alopecia areata. Some clones in this sample may be carry-over from other donors' samples. The CDR3 DNA follows: TGTGCTAGTGGTTTGGTGATGAGCGGGAGTTACAATGAGCAGTTCTTC. Amino acids: CASGLVMSGSYNEQFF.